The following is a T cell receptor beta chain sequence with its context. V lost 4 bases, J lost 3 bases, and 19 bases stayed unmatched. The CDR3 loop spans 20 amino acids. Germline values: CDR1 MRHNA, CDR2 SNTAGT. Recruits, aged roughly 18 to 95 years, lived in 24 US areas. Participants were placed into cohorts based on the clinical history they reported. TCRdb keeps only in-frame clones here, not all; method: immunoSEQ multiplex PCR. The sample yields more than 200,000 clones, about 88% seen once. The record originates from a study of blood T cell repertoires in COVID-19. Sequencing was done on a sample of PBMCs or T cells enriched from blood (not recorded which). The chain combines TRBV6-4 with TRBJ2-2; 8 bases match TRBD1. This TCR derives from a woman aged 45 to 65 who had recovered from COVID-19. Written as DNA, the CDR3 is TGTGCCAGCAGTGCCATCTTTGACAGGGGTCTCACCGGGTACACCGGGGAGCTGTTTTTT. Translating gives CASSAIFDRGLTGYTGELFF.